Below are 3 T cell receptor beta chains sequenced from a single sample in a study of blood T cell repertoires in COVID-19 (dated by TCRdb to 2020 to 2021). The library was generated by the immunoSEQ multiplex PCR assay. TCRdb took this table from immuneACCESS and kept in-frame rearrangements with V and J called. Such tables lack part of the clones; where checked against another copy, unresolved V genes explain under half of the gap, and the rest is unexplained. The sample table lists 350,000 to 550,000 clones, 80% to 90% of them with a count of one. The ten largest clones capture 1% to 1.3% of the sample. The sample taken for sequencing was PBMCs or T cells enriched from blood (not recorded which). The receptors were sampled from a young man who had recovered from COVID-19.

The CDR3 is CASSSQQGNYGYTF. The CDR3 coding sequence is TGTGCCAGCAGTTCCCAACAGGGCAACTATGGCTACACCTTC. The V gene is TRBV28, the J gene TRBJ1-2; tentatively, D is TRBD1 (6 bases). This CDR3 has 14 residues. The V end lost 4 bases, the J end lost 2 bases, and 11 bases lay between the germline ends. Germline V gene data show CDR1 as MDHEN and CDR2 as SYDVKM.

This clone was recorded once. The genes are TRBV19 and TRBJ1-2; the match to TRBD1 covers 9 bases. The CDR3 contains 14 residues. Germline lookup yields CDR1 LNHDA and CDR2 SQIVND (reference sequence). J gave up 7 bases and V 6 bases, and 9 bases lay outside the gene matches. The CDR3 spells CASSLGQGSGGYTF. CDR3 DNA: TGTGCCAGTAGCTTGGGACAGGGCAGTGGTGGCTACACCTTC.

The CDR3 loop reads CASSILNLPNTGELFF. The CDR3 coding sequence is TGTGCCAGCAGCATCTTGAACCTACCAAACACCGGGGAGCTGTTTTTT. The chain links TRBV9 to TRBJ2-2, with D unclear. There are 16 residues in the CDR3. V lost 4 bases and J 2 bases, leaving 15 bases between the germline ends. Per the germline V gene, CDR1 is SGDLS and CDR2 is YYNGEE.